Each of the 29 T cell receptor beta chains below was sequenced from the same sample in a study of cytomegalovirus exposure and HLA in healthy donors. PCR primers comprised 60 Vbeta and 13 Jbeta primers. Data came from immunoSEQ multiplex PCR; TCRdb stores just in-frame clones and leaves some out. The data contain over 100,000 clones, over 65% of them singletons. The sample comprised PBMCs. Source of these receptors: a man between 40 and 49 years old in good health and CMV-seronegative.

The CDR3 here is CASSRDSGFTEAFF. In DNA form, the CDR3 reads TGTGCCAGCAGTAGGGACAGCGGTTTCACTGAAGCTTTCTTT. The chain links TRBV6-1 to TRBJ1-1, with 7 bases identical to TRBD1. V lost 5 bases, J lost 4 bases, and 7 bases stayed unmatched. The germline V gene has CDR1 MNHNS and CDR2 SASEGT. CDR3 length equals 14 residues.

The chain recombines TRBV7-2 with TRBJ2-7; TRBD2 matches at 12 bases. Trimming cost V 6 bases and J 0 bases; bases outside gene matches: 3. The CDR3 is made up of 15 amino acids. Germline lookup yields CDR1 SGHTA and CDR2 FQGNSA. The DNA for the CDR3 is TGTGCCAGCAGGCCGACTAGCGGGAGCTCCTACGAGCAGTACTTC. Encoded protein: CASRPTSGSSYEQYF.

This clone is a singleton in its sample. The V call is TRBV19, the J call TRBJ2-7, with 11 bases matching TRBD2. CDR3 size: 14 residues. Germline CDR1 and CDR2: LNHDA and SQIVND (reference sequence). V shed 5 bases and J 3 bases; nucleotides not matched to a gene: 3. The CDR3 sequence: CASSPGTSGYEQYF. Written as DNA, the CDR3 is TGTGCCAGTAGTCCCGGGACTAGCGGCTACGAGCAGTACTTC.

The CDR3 protein is CASSPGTGGVGGYTF. The CDR3 region has the DNA TGTGCCAGCAGCCCAGGGACAGGGGGAGTAGGGGGCTACACCTTC. This chain uses TRBV9 with TRBJ1-2, with TRBD1 identical over 11 bases. This CDR3 is built from 15 residues. Per germline, CDR1 SGDLS and CDR2 YYNGEE. The ends lost 4 bases at V and 8 bases at J; junction bases unmatched: 10.

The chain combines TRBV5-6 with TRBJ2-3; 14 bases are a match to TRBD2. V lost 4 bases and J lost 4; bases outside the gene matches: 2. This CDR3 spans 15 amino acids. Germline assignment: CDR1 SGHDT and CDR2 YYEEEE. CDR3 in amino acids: CASSRLAGGPDTQYF. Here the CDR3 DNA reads TGTGCCAGCAGCCGACTAGCGGGGGGGCCAGATACGCAGTATTTT.

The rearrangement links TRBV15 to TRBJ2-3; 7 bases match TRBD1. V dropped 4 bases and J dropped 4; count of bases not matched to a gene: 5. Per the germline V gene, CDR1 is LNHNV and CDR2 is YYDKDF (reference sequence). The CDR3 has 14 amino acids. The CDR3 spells CATSMTGWADTQYF. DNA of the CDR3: TGTGCCACCAGCATGACAGGGTGGGCAGATACGCAGTATTTT.

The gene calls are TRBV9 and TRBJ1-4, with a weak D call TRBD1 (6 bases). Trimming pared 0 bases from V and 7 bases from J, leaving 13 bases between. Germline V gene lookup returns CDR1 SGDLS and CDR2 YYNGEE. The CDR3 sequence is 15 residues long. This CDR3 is CASSVGGGTVEKLFF. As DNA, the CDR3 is TGTGCCAGCAGCGTAGGAGGGGGAACAGTTGAAAAACTGTTTTTT.

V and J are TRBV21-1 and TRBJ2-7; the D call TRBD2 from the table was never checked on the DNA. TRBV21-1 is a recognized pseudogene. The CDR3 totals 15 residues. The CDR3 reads CASSKAPVPPYEQYF. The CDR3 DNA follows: TGTGCCAGCAGCAAAGCGCCGGTACCCCCCTACGAGCAGTACTTC.

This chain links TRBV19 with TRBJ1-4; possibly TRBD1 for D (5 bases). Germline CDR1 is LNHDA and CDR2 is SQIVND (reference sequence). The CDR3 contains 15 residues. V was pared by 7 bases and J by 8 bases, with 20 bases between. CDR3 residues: CASTPPGRGSEKLFF. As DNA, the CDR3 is TGTGCCAGTACTCCCCCGGGTAGGGGTTCGGAAAAACTGTTTTTT.

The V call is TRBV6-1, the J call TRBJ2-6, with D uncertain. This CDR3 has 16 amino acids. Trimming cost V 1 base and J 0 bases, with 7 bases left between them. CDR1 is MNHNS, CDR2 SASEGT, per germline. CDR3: CASSEVLYSGANVLTF. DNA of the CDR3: TGTGCCAGCAGTGAAGTTTTATACTCTGGGGCCAACGTCCTGACTTTC.

In DNA, the CDR3 is TGCGCCAGCAGCTTTGGGACAGGTGGGGCGGCGGATGGCTACACCTTC. It codes for CASSFGTGGAADGYTF. The chain uses TRBV5-1 and TRBJ1-2; 8 nucleotides align to TRBD1. Germline trimming cut 2 bases from V and 6 bases from J; bases unmatched to any gene: 12. The CDR3 extends over 16 amino acids. Germline V lookup: CDR1 SGHRS, CDR2 YFSETQ.

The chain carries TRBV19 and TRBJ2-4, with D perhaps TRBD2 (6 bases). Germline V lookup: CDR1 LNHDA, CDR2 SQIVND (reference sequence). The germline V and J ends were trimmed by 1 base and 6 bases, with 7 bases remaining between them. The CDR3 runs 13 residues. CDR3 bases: TGTGCCAGTAGTATAGGGGACTTAAACATTCAGTACTTC. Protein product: CASSIGDLNIQYF.

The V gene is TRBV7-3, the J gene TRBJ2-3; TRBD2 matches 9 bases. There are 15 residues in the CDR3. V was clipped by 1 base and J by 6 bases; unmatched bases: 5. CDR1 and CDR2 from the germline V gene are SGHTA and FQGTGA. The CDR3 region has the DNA TGTGCCAGCAGCTTAATCGGCGGGGGGGCCGATACGCAGTATTTT. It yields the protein CASSLIGGGADTQYF.

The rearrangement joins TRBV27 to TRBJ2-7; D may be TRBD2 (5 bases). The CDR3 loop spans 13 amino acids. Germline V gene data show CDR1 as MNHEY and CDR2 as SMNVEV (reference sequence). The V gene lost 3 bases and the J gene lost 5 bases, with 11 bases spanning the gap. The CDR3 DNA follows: TGTGCCAGCAGTTTTTATTCCGGGAACGAGCAGTACTTC. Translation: CASSFYSGNEQYF.

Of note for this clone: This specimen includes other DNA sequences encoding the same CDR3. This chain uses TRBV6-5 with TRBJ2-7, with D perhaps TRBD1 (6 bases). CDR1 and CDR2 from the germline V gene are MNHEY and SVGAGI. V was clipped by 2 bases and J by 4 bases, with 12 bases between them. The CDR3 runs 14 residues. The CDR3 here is CASSYGPGAYEQYF. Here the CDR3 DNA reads TGTGCCAGCAGTTACGGGCCAGGGGCATACGAGCAGTACTTC.

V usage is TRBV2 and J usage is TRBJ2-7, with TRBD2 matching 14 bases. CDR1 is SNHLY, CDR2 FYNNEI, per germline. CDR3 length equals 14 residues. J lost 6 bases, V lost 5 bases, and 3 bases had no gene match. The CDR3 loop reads CASSRLAGGTEQYF. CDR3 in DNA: TGTGCCAGCAGTCGACTAGCGGGGGGGACCGAGCAGTACTTC. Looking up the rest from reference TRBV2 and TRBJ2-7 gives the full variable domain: EPEVTQTPSHQVTQMGQEVILRCVPISNHLYFYWYRQILGQKVEFLVSFYNNEISEKSEIFDDQFSVERPDGSNFTLKIRSTKLEDSAMYFCASSRLAGGTEQYFGPGTRLTVT.

CDR3 residues: CASSLIDRGQGVGDTQYF. DNA for the CDR3: TGTGCCAGCAGCTTGATCGACAGGGGTCAAGGAGTGGGAGATACGCAGTATTTT. V usage is TRBV11-2 and J usage is TRBJ2-3; 8 nucleotides line up with TRBD1. The V gene end was trimmed by 3 bases and the J gene end by 5 bases; junction bases not matched to a gene: 16. There are 18 residues in the CDR3. The V gene's germline CDR1 is SGHAT and CDR2 FQNNGV.

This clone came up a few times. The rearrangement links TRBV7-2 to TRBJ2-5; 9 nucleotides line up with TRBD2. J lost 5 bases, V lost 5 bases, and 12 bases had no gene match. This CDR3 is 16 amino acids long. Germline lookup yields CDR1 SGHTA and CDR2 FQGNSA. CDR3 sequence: CASSREGLAHGETQYF. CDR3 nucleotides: TGTGCCAGCAGCCGGGAGGGACTAGCACACGGGGAGACCCAGTACTTC.

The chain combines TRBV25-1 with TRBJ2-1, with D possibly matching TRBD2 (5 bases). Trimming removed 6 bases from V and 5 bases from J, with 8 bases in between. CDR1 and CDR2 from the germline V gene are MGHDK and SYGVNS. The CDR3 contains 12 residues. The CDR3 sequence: CASRDFHNEQFF. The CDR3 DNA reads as TGTGCCAGCAGGGACTTTCACAATGAGCAGTTCTTC.

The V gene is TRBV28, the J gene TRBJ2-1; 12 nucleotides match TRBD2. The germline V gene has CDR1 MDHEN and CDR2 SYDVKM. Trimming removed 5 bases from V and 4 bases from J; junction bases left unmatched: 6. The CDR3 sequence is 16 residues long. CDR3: CASSASGGARYNEQFF. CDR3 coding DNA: TGTGCCAGCAGTGCTAGCGGGGGGGCTAGATACAATGAGCAGTTCTTC.

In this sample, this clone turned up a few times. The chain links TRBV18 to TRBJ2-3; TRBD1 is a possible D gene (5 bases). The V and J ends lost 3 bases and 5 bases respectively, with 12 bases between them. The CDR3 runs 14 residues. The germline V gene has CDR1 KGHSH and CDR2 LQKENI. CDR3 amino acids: CASSPQSRGDTQYF. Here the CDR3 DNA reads TGTGCCAGCTCACCCCAGAGTAGGGGAGATACGCAGTATTTT.

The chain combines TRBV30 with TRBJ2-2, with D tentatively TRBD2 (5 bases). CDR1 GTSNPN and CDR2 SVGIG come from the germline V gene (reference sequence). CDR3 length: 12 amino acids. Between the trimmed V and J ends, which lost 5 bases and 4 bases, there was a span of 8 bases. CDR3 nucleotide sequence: TGTGCCTGGGAAGGACTCACCGGGGAGCTGTTTTTT. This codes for CAWEGLTGELFF.

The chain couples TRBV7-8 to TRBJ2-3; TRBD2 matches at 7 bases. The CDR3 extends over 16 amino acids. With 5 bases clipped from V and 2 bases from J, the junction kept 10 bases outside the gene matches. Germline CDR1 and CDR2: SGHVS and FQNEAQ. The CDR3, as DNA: TGTGCCAGCAGCCCACGGGTGGGGGGGTTCACAGATACGCAGTATTTT. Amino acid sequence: CASSPRVGGFTDTQYF.

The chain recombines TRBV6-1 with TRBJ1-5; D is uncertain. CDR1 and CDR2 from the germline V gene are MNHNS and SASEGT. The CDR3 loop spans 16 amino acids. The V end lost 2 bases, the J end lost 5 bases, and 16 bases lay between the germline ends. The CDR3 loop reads CASSEMARRHHQPQHF. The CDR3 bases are TGTGCCAGCAGTGAAATGGCCCGGCGGCACCATCAGCCCCAGCATTTT.

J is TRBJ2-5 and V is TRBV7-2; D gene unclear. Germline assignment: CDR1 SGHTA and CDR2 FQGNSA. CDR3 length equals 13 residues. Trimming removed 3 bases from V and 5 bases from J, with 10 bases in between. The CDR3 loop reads CASSFHGGETQYF. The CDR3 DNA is TGTGCCAGCAGCTTTCATGGTGGCGAGACCCAGTACTTC.

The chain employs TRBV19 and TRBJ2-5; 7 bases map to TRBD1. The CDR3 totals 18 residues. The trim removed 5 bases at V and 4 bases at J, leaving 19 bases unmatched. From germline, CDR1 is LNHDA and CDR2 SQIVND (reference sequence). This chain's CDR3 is CASSLTWTGTGFGETQYF. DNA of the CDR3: TGTGCCAGTAGTTTGACATGGACAGGTACCGGATTTGGAGAGACCCAGTACTTC.

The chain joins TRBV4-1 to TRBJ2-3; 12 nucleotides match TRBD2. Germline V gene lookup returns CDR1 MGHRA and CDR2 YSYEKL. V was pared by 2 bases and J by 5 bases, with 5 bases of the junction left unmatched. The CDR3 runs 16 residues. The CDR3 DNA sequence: TGCGCCAGCAGCCAACGCCTAGCGGGGGGGGAAGATACGCAGTATTTT. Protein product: CASSQRLAGGEDTQYF.

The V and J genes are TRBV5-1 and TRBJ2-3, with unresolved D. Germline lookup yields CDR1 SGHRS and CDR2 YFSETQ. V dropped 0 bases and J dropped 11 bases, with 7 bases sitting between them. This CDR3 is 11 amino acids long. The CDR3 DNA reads TGCGCCAGCAGCTTGGGTTTCTGGCAGTATTTT. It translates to CASSLGFWQYF.

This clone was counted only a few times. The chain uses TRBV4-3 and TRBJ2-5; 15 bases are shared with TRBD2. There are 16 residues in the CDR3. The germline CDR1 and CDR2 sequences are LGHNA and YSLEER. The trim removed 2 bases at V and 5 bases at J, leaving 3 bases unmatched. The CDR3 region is CASSQNGLAGGETQYF. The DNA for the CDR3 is TGCGCCAGCAGCCAAAACGGACTAGCGGGGGGGGAGACCCAGTACTTC.